This is a list of T cell receptor beta chains from one sample in a study of blood T cell repertoires in COVID-19. TCRdb's table, derived via immunoSEQ multiplex PCR, lists solely in-frame clones and lacks some. The sample consists of roughly 320,000 clones, 86% of them appearing once. The sample consisted of PBMCs or T cells enriched from blood (not recorded which). These receptors came from a young man who had recovered from COVID-19. Each CDR3 is given with its conserved first and last residue. The order of the fields is clone size, J gene, V gene, D gene, CDR3 protein, CDR3 DNA. A D gene is named only where the DNA matches it firmly. Size tells how often a clone was seen (once, few, many) or the class of an expanded clone, and some rows leave it out.

-,TRBJ2-1,TRBV19,TRBD2,CASSIDYLAGYNEQFF,TGTGCCAGTAGTATAGATTATCTAGCGGGGTACAATGAGCAGTTCTTC
-,TRBJ1-1,TRBV19,TRBD1,CASRQGAQTEAFF,TGTGCCAGTAGACAGGGGGCCCAAACTGAAGCTTTCTTT
-,TRBJ2-1,TRBV29-1,-,CSGQEPVANNEQFF,TGCAGCGGCCAAGAGCCCGTTGCCAACAATGAGCAGTTCTTC
-,TRBJ1-2,TRBV2,TRBD1,CASRGQVTDLGYTF,TGTGCCAGCAGGGGACAGGTGACTGATTTGGGCTACACCTTC
-,TRBJ2-7,TRBV6-5,-,CASSYLGGPSYEQYF,TGTGCCAGCAGTTACTTGGGGGGGCCGTCCTACGAGCAGTACTTC
-,TRBJ1-1,TRBV28,-,CASSLLGPGSTEAFF,TGTGCCAGCAGTTTACTGGGGCCGGGTTCCACTGAAGCTTTCTTT
-,TRBJ1-1,TRBV7-9,-,CASSPIDSEPTEAFF,TGTGCCAGCAGCCCCATTGACTCTGAACCCACTGAAGCTTTCTTT
-,TRBJ2-1,TRBV18,TRBD2,CASSPGTSGNEQFF,TGTGCCAGCTCCCCGGGGACTAGCGGTAATGAGCAGTTCTTC
-,TRBJ2-7,TRBV30,TRBD1,CAWSPRTGAAREQYF,TGTGCCTGGAGTCCACGGACAGGGGCGGCGCGGGAGCAGTACTTC
-,TRBJ2-7,TRBV12-3/TRBV12-4,-,CASSLRQVAEQYF,TGTGCCAGCAGTTTAAGACAGGTGGCGGAGCAGTACTTC
-,TRBJ1-1,TRBV4-2,TRBD1,CASSPGTGMIEAFF,TGTGCCAGCAGCCCCGGGACAGGGATGATTGAAGCTTTCTTT
-,TRBJ1-3,TRBV28,-,CASSPLGLERGNTIYF,TGTGCCAGCAGTCCCCTTGGATTGGAGCGCGGAAACACCATATATTTT
-,TRBJ1-5,TRBV27,TRBD1,CASTPAGDSFNQPQHF,TGTGCCAGCACGCCGGCAGGGGACAGTTTTAATCAGCCCCAGCATTTT
-,TRBJ2-7,TRBV6-5,TRBD1,CASRGPGQGLYEQYF,TGTGCCAGCAGAGGACCGGGACAGGGTCTCTACGAGCAGTACTTC
-,TRBJ2-6,TRBV5-1,-,CASSPHREANVLTF,TGCGCCAGCAGCCCCCACAGGGAGGCCAACGTCCTGACTTTC
once,TRBJ1-2,TRBV15,-,CATSQLRHYTF,TGTGCCACCAGCCAGCTAAGACACTACACCTTC
-,TRBJ2-7,TRBV18,TRBD1,CASSRTGAGTYEQYF,TGTGCCAGCTCACGTACAGGGGCTGGTACCTACGAGCAGTACTTC
-,TRBJ1-4,TRBV24-1,-,CATSGGSTNEKLFF,TGTGCCACCTCGGGGGGTTCAACTAATGAAAAACTGTTTTTT
-,TRBJ2-7,TRBV4-1,TRBD2,CASSQISGTSSYEQYF,TGCGCCAGCAGCCAGATTTCCGGGACTAGCTCCTACGAGCAGTACTTC
-,TRBJ2-2,TRBV3-1/TRBV3-2,-,CASSDDRVRTGELFF,TGTGCCAGCAGCGACGACCGGGTGCGGACCGGGGAGCTGTTTTTT
once,TRBJ1-3,TRBV5-1,-,CASSLGGGNTIYF,TGCGCCAGCAGCTTAGGGGGTGGAAACACCATATATTTT
-,TRBJ2-2,TRBV6-5,TRBD2,CATRTSGRAGELFF,TGTGCCACCCGGACTAGCGGGAGGGCCGGGGAGCTGTTTTTT
-,TRBJ1-5,TRBV2,TRBD1,CASSEGGTANQPQHF,TGTGCCAGCAGTGAAGGGGGGACAGCGAATCAGCCCCAGCATTTT
-,TRBJ1-2,TRBV6-5,TRBD1,CASIERDRTNYGYTF,TGTGCCAGCATAGAAAGGGACAGAACTAACTATGGCTACACCTTC
-,TRBJ2-5,TRBV6-5,-,CASTFTGFGETQYF,TGTGCCAGCACATTCACGGGGTTTGGAGAGACCCAGTACTTC
-,TRBJ2-3,TRBV7-8,-,CASSPVRVTDTQYF,TGTGCCAGCAGCCCCGTGCGGGTCACAGATACGCAGTATTTT
-,TRBJ1-3,TRBV28,TRBD1,CASRTGGSRHSGNTIYF,TGTGCCAGCCGGACAGGGGGATCACGCCACTCTGGAAACACCATATATTTT
-,TRBJ2-7,TRBV4-1,-,CASSQVLGANSYEQYF,TGCGCCAGCAGCCAAGTTTTGGGGGCTAACTCCTACGAGCAGTACTTC